This T cell receptor (beta chain) was captured in a study of human CD8 memory T cell subsets. The study's findings and limits: For stem-like memory and precursor exhausted T cells, diversity was similarly high, which was not true of effector memory cells.

The CDR3 is made up of 15 amino acids. Germline CDR1 is MNHEY and CDR2 is SVGAGI. UMI-labeled 5' RACE was used, and it produced the TCR beta libraries. In the source study's methods: Each TCR beta library had about 2,600 to 18,000 functional CDR3 beta clonotypes. TCRdb reprocessed the 5' RACE reads and reports one entry per CDR3 protein, with no DNA. The V and J calls were not made by the authors but by TCRdb's processing. The clone table shows about 5,400 distinct CDR3 sequences, with the ten largest holding more than 35%. About this clonotype: Its antigen remains unknown.

This chain joins TRBV6-5 and TRBJ1-5; the D gene TCRdb calls, TRBD1, cannot be checked with no DNA. Sequences were obtained from CD8+ effector memory T cells (TEM) sorted from PBMCs. Subset in this sample: effector memory CD8 T cells, CCR7- CD45RO+ CD95+. The sequence was collected from a human donor in good health. CDR3 sequence reads: CASRLGQGVDQPQHF.